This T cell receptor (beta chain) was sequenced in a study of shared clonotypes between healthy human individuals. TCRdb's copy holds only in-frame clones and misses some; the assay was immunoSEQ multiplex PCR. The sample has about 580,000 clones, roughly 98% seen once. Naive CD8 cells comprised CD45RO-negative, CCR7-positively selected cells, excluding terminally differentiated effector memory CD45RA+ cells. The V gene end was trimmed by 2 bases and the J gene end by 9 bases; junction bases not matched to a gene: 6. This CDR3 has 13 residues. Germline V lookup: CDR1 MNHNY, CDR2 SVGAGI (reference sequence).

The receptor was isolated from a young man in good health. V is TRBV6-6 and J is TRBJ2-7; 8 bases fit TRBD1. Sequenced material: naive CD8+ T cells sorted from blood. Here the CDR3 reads CASSYGQGLGQYF. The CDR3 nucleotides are TGTGCCAGCAGTTACGGACAGGGCCTCGGGCAGTACTTC.